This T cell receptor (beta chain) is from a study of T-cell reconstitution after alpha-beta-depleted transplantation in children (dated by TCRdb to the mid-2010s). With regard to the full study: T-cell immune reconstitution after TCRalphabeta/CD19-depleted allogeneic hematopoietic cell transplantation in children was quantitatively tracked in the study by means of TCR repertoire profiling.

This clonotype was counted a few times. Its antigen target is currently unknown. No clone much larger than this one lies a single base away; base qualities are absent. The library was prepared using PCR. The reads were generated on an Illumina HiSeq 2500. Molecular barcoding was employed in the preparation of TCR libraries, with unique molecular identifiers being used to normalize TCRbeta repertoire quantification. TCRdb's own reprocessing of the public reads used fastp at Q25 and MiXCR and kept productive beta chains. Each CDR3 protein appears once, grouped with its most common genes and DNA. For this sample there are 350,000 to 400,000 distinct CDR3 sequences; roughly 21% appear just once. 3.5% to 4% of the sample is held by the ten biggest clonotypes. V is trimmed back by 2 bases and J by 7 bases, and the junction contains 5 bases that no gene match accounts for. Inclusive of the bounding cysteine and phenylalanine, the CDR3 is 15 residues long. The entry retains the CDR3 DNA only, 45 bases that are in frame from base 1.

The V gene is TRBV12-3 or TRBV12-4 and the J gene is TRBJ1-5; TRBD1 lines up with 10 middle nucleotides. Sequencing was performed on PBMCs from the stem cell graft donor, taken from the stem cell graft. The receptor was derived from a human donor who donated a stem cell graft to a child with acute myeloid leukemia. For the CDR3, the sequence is CASSLRDRGLQPQHF. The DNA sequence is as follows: TGTGCCAGCAGTTTAAGGGACAGGGGCCTCCAGCCCCAGCATTTT.